The next 29 T cell receptor beta chains were all read from a single sample in a study of cytomegalovirus exposure and HLA in healthy donors. The PCR made use of 60 Vbeta and 13 Jbeta primers. Only in-frame clones appear in the TCRdb table, and some are missing; sequencing was by immunoSEQ multiplex PCR. The sample includes about 190,000 clones, 65% to 85% of them seen just once. The sample comprised PBMCs. Receptors were obtained from a young man in good health and CMV-seronegative.

Written as DNA, the CDR3 is TGTGCCAGTAGTATACCTAGCGGAGGCAACAATGAGCAGTTCTTC. This encodes CASSIPSGGNNEQFF. V gene TRBV19 combines with J gene TRBJ2-1; 7 bases are a match to TRBD2. V was clipped by 2 bases and J by 5 bases; unmatched bases: 6. CDR1 LNHDA and CDR2 SQIVND come from the germline V gene (reference sequence). This CDR3 has 15 amino acids.

The rearrangement joins TRBV28 to TRBJ2-1, with 7 nucleotides matching TRBD2. V trimming: 7 bases; J trimming: 3 bases; junction bases outside the gene matches: 12. This CDR3 has 16 residues. The germline CDR1 and CDR2 sequences are MDHEN and SYDVKM. The chain's CDR3 is CASKKQSGNFYNEQFF. The DNA of the CDR3 is TGTGCCAGCAAAAAACAAAGCGGGAACTTCTACAATGAGCAGTTCTTC.

The CDR3 loop is CASSLGQGAYEQYF. CDR3 nucleotides: TGTGCCAGCAGCTTAGGACAGGGGGCCTACGAGCAGTACTTC. The chain couples TRBV5-5 to TRBJ2-7; 10 bases fit TRBD1. The V gene end was trimmed by 2 bases and the J gene end by 2 bases; junction bases not matched to a gene: 1. The length of the CDR3 is 14 residues. Germline assignment: CDR1 SGHKS and CDR2 YYEKEE (reference sequence). The full variable domain, its missing parts supplied by reference TRBV5-5 and TRBJ2-7, is DAGVTQSPTHLIKTRGQQVTLRCSPISGHKSVSWYQQVLGQGPQFIFQYYEKEERGRGNFPDRFSARQFPNYSSELNVNALLLGDSALYLCASSLGQGAYEQYFGPGTRLTVT.

V gene TRBV6-1 combines with J gene TRBJ2-7; tentatively, D is TRBD1 (6 bases). The germline gives CDR1 MNHNS, CDR2 SASEGT. The V gene lost 4 bases and the J gene lost 3 bases, with 13 bases spanning the gap. The CDR3 is made up of 14 amino acids. CDR3 nucleotide sequence: TGTGCCAGCAGTGTGGGGGCTGGAGACTACGAGCAGTACTTC. As protein: CASSVGAGDYEQYF.

The CDR3 reads CASSLGQGSSPLHF. CDR3 coding DNA: TGTGCCAGCAGCTTAGGACAGGGGAGCTCACCCCTCCACTTT. V and J are TRBV11-2 and TRBJ1-6; 8 bases align to TRBD1. Germline trimming cut 1 base from V and 10 bases from J; bases unmatched to any gene: 3. This CDR3 is built from 14 residues. The germline V gene encodes CDR1 SGHAT and CDR2 FQNNGV. The whole variable domain, filled in from reference TRBV11-2 and TRBJ1-6, reads EAGVAQSPRYKIIEKRQSVAFWCNPISGHATLYWYQQILGQGPKLLIQFQNNGVVDDSQLPKDRFSAERLKGVDSTLKIQPAKLEDSAVYLCASSLGQGSSPLHFGNGTRLTVT.

V and J are TRBV5-1 and TRBJ2-7; 11 bases match TRBD1. Trimming took 5 bases from V and 4 from J; bases not matched to a gene: 11. The V gene's germline CDR1 is SGHRS and CDR2 YFSETQ. The CDR3 totals 16 residues. The CDR3 DNA reads TGCGCCAGCAGGACAAGAGGGGACAGGGGGTTTTACGAGCAGTACTTC. Translated, it gives CASRTRGDRGFYEQYF.

The rearrangement joins TRBV19 to TRBJ1-1, with no clear D. Germline V gives CDR1 LNHDA, CDR2 SQIVND (reference sequence). Trimming removed 7 bases from V and 2 bases from J, with 11 bases in between. The CDR3 covers 13 residues. The CDR3 DNA reads as TGTGCCAGTACGCGGGAAGCTAACACTGAAGCTTTCTTT. Translated, it gives CASTREANTEAFF.

The chain is built from TRBV5-5 and TRBJ1-3; TRBD1 matches at 8 bases. With V trimmed by 4 bases and J by 4 bases, 13 bases remained unmatched. There are 17 residues in the CDR3. CDR1 and CDR2 (germline): SGHKS, YYEKEE (reference sequence). In DNA, the CDR3 is TGTGCCAGCAGCCTACAATCTTTGGACAGGGCGGGAAACACCATATATTTT. Its translation: CASSLQSLDRAGNTIYF.

The chain carries TRBV4-1 and TRBJ2-1; 8 bases match TRBD1. The CDR3 has 15 amino acids. Germline CDR1 is MGHRA and CDR2 is YSYEKL. With 4 bases clipped from V and 2 bases from J, the junction kept 4 bases outside the gene matches. The CDR3 loop reads CASSRGQAPYNEQFF. CDR3 nucleotide sequence: TGCGCCAGCAGCCGGGGACAGGCCCCCTACAATGAGCAGTTCTTC.

This sequence joins TRBV4-1 and TRBJ2-7; 7 bases map to TRBD1. Germline V gene data show CDR1 as MGHRA and CDR2 as YSYEKL. The ends lost 4 bases at V and 0 bases at J; junction bases unmatched: 9. CDR3 length: 16 amino acids. CDR3 sequence (DNA): TGCGCCAGCAGCCCAGGACCGGGACAGATCTCCTACGAGCAGTACTTC. It specifies CASSPGPGQISYEQYF.

The chain joins TRBV7-9 to TRBJ2-1; TRBD1 matches at 8 bases. The CDR3 runs 15 residues. Germline CDR1 reads SEHNR; CDR2 reads FQNEAQ (reference sequence). The V gene end was trimmed by 5 bases and the J gene end by 7 bases; junction bases not matched to a gene: 10. The CDR3 bases are TGTGCCAGCAGCGCGGTTAGGACAGGGATAAATGAGCAGTTCTTC. The encoded protein is CASSAVRTGINEQFF.

The chain has TRBV27 and TRBJ1-2; tentative D call: TRBD1 (6 bases). The CDR3 spans 13 residues. V lost 5 bases and J 6 bases, leaving 13 bases between the germline ends. Germline CDR1 is MNHEY and CDR2 is SMNVEV (reference sequence). CDR3 region: CASSIQGSDGYTF. CDR3 in DNA: TGTGCCAGCAGTATACAGGGAAGTGATGGCTACACCTTC.

This chain joins TRBV5-1 and TRBJ2-7, with unresolved D. Per the germline V gene, CDR1 is SGHRS and CDR2 is YFSETQ. CDR3 size: 15 residues. Trimming took 0 bases from V and 2 from J, leaving 12 bases between them. Here the CDR3 reads CASSLEPGTAYEQYF. CDR3 sequence (DNA): TGCGCCAGCAGCTTGGAACCTGGTACTGCCTACGAGCAGTACTTC.

This chain links TRBV30 with TRBJ1-2; 7 nucleotides match TRBD1. There are 13 residues in the CDR3. Germline loops: CDR1 GTSNPN, CDR2 SVGIG (reference sequence). V gave up 2 bases and J gave up 7 bases; unmatched junction bases: 7. The CDR3 is CAWSPYRGSGYTF. The CDR3 DNA reads as TGTGCCTGGAGTCCCTACAGGGGTTCTGGCTACACCTTC.

The chain has TRBV7-2 and TRBJ1-3; 7 nucleotides match TRBD1. V was pared by 3 bases and J by 4 bases, with 12 bases of the junction left unmatched. The germline V gene has CDR1 SGHTA and CDR2 FQGNSA. The CDR3 covers 17 residues. The CDR3 DNA reads as TGTGCCAGCAGCTTTTTGAACAGGGGTGCGGGCGGAAACACCATATATTTT. Amino acid sequence: CASSFLNRGAGGNTIYF.

J is TRBJ2-5 and V is TRBV4-3, with 11 bases that match TRBD2. Trimming removed 4 bases from V and 0 bases from J; junction bases left unmatched: 4. The CDR3 runs 16 residues. Germline CDR1 is LGHNA and CDR2 is YSLEER. The CDR3 loop is CASSLGLAGNQETQYF. The CDR3 DNA sequence: TGCGCCAGCAGCCTAGGACTAGCGGGCAACCAAGAGACCCAGTACTTC.

This chain connects TRBV19 to TRBJ1-2, with TRBD1 matching 7 bases. The trim removed 1 base at V and 5 bases at J, leaving 7 bases unmatched. CDR3 length equals 15 residues. CDR1 is LNHDA and CDR2 is SQIVND in the germline V gene (reference sequence). CDR3 amino acids: CASSIGAGTAYGYTF. DNA for the CDR3: TGTGCCAGTAGTATAGGCGCCGGGACAGCTTATGGCTACACCTTC. Full variable domain (remainder filled in from reference TRBV19 and TRBJ1-2): DGGITQSPKYLFRKEGQNVTLSCEQNLNHDAMYWYRQDPGQGLRLIYYSQIVNDFQKGDIAEGYSVSREKKESFPLTVTSAQKNPTAFYLCASSIGAGTAYGYTFGSGTRLTVV.

The chain couples TRBV18 to TRBJ2-7, with 8 bases identical to TRBD2. CDR3 length equals 15 residues. V lost 0 bases and J lost 3; bases outside the gene matches: 4. The V gene's germline CDR1 is KGHSH and CDR2 LQKENI. CDR3 residues: CASSPPSGTVYEQYF. DNA of the CDR3: TGTGCCAGCTCACCACCTAGCGGGACTGTCTACGAGCAGTACTTC. Supplemented by reference TRBV18 and TRBJ2-7, the full variable domain reads NAGVMQNPRHLVRRRGQEARLRCSPMKGHSHVYWYRQLPEEGLKFMVYLQKENIIDESGMPKERFSAEFPKEGPSILRIQQVVRGDSAAYFCASSPPSGTVYEQYFGPGTRLTVT.

A word on this clone: The same CDR3 is also encoded by other DNA sequences in this sample. CDR3 bases: TGTGCCAGCAGTTACAGGGAGATGAACACTGAAGCTTTCTTT. It is translated as CASSYREMNTEAFF. The chain links TRBV6-5 to TRBJ1-1; D gene uncertain. CDR3 length: 14 residues. Germline CDR1 MNHEY, CDR2 SVGAGI. V lost 2 bases and J 0 bases, leaving 7 bases between the germline ends.

The CDR3 region is CASSLGDRRDYEQYF. The CDR3 bases are TGTGCCAGCAGCTTAGGAGACAGAAGGGACTACGAGCAGTACTTC. The chain couples TRBV7-9 to TRBJ2-5, with D maybe TRBD1 (5 bases). The last part of the DNA fits TRBJ2-7 better; the J call may be wrong. Per germline, CDR1 SEHNR and CDR2 FQNEAQ (reference sequence). This CDR3 region has 15 residues.

The gene calls are TRBV6-6 and TRBJ2-7; 8 bases line up with TRBD1. This CDR3 contains 14 residues. CDR1 and CDR2 (germline): MNHNY, SVGAGI (reference sequence). J gave up 1 base and V 7 bases, and 6 bases lay outside the gene matches. CDR3 bases: TGTGCCAGCACCTACACAGGGGGATCCTACGAGCAGTACTTC. Translated: CASTYTGGSYEQYF.

The chain employs TRBV5-1 and TRBJ2-5; 9 bases are a match to TRBD1. With the DNA end fitting TRBJ2-7 better, the J assignment may be wrong. The CDR3 is 15 residues long. Germline V CDR1 and CDR2: SGHRS, YFSETQ. CDR3 nucleotide sequence: TGCGCCAGCAGTGTTACAGGGGGCCCCGTTTACGAGCAGTACTTC. This encodes CASSVTGGPVYEQYF.

The chain is built from TRBV9 and TRBJ1-1; D unresolved. Germline assignment: CDR1 SGDLS and CDR2 YYNGEE. V shed 0 bases and J shed 2 bases, with 14 bases lying between them. The CDR3 length is 16 residues. CDR3 bases: TGTGCCAGCAGCGTAGAAGCGACTCGGGGAAACACTGAAGCTTTCTTT. Translated, it gives CASSVEATRGNTEAFF.

Note on this clone: A read error may account for a junction end that differs from germline. V usage is TRBV7-9 and J usage is TRBJ1-2; TRBD1 agrees at 7 bases. The V gene's germline CDR1 is SEHNR and CDR2 FQNEAQ (reference sequence). This CDR3 is 15 amino acids long. CDR3 sequence: CSSSSITTGNYGYTF. DNA of the CDR3: TGTTCCAGCAGCTCCATAACGACAGGGAACTATGGCTACACCTTC.

The chain joins TRBV13 to TRBJ2-1; 7 bases align to TRBD1. The V segment lost 5 bases and the J segment 3 bases; nucleotides outside the gene matches: 4. From germline, CDR1 is PRHDT and CDR2 FYEKMQ (reference sequence). CDR3 length: 14 amino acids. CDR3 region: CASSRGQDYNEQFF. In DNA form, the CDR3 reads TGTGCCAGCAGCCGCGGACAGGACTACAATGAGCAGTTCTTC. The full variable domain, with the rest looked up from reference TRBV13 and TRBJ2-1, is AAGVIQSPRHLIKEKRETATLKCYPIPRHDTVYWYQQGPGQDPQFLISFYEKMQSDKGSIPDRFSAQQFSDYHSELNMSSLELGDSALYFCASSRGQDYNEQFFGPGTRLTVL.

The chain employs TRBV7-2 and TRBJ2-4; D is perhaps TRBD1 (5 bases). The germline V gene encodes CDR1 SGHTA and CDR2 FQGNSA. CDR3 length: 16 amino acids. Trimming removed 5 bases at V and 8 bases at J, with 22 bases between. CDR3 loop: CASSDPWGNLGHIQYF. In DNA, the CDR3 is TGTGCCAGCAGCGACCCGTGGGGCAATCTTGGGCACATTCAGTACTTC.

This sequence joins TRBV5-6 and TRBJ1-5, with a possible D match to TRBD1 (5 bases). From germline, CDR1 is SGHDT and CDR2 YYEEEE. The V end lost 1 base, the J end lost 4 bases, and 9 bases lay between the germline ends. The CDR3 loop spans 14 amino acids. CDR3 protein: CASSLWGGNQPQHF. The CDR3 DNA sequence: TGTGCCAGCAGCTTGTGGGGGGGAAATCAGCCCCAGCATTTT.

The CDR3 sequence: CASSHQNFIGTNYGYTF. The CDR3 coding sequence is TGCGCCAGCAGCCATCAAAATTTCATCGGGACTAACTATGGCTACACCTTC. V is TRBV4-1 and J is TRBJ1-2; D is unresolved. Germline V CDR1 and CDR2: MGHRA, YSYEKL. This CDR3 region has 17 residues. Trimming left V 3 bases short and J 0 bases short, with 17 bases between.

The gene calls are TRBV10-2 and TRBJ1-5, with D perhaps TRBD1 (5 bases). The CDR3 runs 16 residues. Per the germline V gene, CDR1 is WSHSY and CDR2 is SAAADI. V shed 3 bases and J shed 3 bases, with 15 bases lying between them. CDR3 bases: TGCGCCAGCAGTGAAATCCCGGCGGGACTCAATCAGCCCCAGCATTTT. This codes for CASSEIPAGLNQPQHF.